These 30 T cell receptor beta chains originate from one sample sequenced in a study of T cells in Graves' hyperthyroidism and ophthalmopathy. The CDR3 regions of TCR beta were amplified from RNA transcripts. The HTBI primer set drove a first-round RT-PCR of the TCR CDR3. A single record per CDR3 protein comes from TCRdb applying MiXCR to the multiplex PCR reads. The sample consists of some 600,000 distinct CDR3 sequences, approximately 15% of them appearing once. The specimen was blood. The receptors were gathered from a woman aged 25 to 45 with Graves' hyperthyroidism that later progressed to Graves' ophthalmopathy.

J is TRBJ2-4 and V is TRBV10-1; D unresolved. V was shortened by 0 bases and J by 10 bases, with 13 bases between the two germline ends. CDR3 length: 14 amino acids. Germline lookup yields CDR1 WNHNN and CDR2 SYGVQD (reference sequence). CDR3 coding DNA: TGCGCCAGCAGTGAGTCTGGGGTTTTGGGTATTCAGTACTTC. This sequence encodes CASSESGVLGIQYF.

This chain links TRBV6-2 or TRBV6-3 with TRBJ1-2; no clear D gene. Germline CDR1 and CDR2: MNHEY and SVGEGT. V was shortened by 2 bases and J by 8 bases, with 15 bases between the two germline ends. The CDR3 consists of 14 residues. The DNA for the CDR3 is TGTGCCAGCAGTTACCCAGGCCTGGTACAGGGCTACACCTTC. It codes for CASSYPGLVQGYTF.

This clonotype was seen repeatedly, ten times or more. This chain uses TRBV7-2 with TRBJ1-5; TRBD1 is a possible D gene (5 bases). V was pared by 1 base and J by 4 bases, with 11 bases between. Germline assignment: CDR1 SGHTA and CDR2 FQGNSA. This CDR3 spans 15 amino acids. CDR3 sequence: CASSLVGALNQPQHF. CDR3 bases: TGTGCCAGCAGCTTAGTAGGGGCACTAAATCAGCCCCAGCATTTT.

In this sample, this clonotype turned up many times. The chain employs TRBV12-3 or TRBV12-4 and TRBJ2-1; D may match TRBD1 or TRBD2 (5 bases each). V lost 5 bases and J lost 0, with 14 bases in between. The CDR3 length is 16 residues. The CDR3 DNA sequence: TGTGCCAGCAGTCCCGCCGGGGCAGGCTCCTACAATGAGCAGTTCTTC. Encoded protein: CASSPAGAGSYNEQFF.

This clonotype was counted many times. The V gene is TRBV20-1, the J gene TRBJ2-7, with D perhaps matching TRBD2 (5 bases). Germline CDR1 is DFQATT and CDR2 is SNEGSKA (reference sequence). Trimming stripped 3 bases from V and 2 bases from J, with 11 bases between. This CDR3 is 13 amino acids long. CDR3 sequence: CSASSQEAYEQYF. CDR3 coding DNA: TGCAGTGCTAGCTCCCAGGAGGCCTACGAGCAGTACTTC.

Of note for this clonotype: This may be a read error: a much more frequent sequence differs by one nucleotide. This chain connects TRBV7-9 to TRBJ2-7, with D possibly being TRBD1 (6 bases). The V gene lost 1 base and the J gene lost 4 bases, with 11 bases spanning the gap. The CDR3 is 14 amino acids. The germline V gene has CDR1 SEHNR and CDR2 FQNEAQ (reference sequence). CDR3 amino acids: CASSLVQGFYEQYF. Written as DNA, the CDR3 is TGTGCCAGCAGCTTAGTACAGGGTTTTTACGAGCAGTACTTC.

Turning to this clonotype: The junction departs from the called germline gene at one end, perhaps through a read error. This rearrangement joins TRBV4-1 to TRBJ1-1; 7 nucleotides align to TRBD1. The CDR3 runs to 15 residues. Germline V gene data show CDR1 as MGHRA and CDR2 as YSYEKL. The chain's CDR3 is CASIQEGTVNTEAFF. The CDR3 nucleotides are TGCGCCAGCATCCAAGAGGGGACAGTGAACACTGAAGCTTTCTTT.

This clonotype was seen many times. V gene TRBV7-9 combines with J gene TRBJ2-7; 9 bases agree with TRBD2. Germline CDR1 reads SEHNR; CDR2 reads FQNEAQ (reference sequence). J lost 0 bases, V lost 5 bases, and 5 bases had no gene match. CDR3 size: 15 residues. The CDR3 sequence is CASSTLSGSSYEQYF. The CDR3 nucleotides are TGTGCCAGCAGCACCCTTAGCGGGAGCTCCTACGAGCAGTACTTC.

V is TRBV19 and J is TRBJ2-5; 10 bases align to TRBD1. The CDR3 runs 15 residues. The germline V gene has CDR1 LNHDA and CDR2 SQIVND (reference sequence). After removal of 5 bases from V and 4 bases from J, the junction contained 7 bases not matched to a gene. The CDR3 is CASSSDRGAAETQYF. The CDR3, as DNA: TGTGCCAGTAGTTCGGACAGGGGGGCCGCAGAGACCCAGTACTTC.

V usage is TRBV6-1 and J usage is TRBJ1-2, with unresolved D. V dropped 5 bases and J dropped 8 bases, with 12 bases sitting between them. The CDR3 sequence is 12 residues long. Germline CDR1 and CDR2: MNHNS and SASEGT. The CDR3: CASSPGGSGYTF. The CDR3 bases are TGTGCCAGCAGTCCCGGAGGGAGCGGCTACACCTTC.

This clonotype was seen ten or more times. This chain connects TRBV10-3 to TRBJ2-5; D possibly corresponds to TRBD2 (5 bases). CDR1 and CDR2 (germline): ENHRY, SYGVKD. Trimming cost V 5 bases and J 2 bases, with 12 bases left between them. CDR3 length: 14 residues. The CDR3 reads CAISSPGGQETQYF. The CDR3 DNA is TGTGCCATCAGTAGTCCGGGCGGGCAAGAGACCCAGTACTTC.

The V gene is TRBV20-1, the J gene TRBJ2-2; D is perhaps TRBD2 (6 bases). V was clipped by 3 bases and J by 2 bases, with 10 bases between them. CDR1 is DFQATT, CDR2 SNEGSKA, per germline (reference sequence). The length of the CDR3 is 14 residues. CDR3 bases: TGCAGTGCTAGGGGCGGGAAAAACACCGGGGAGCTGTTTTTT. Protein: CSARGGKNTGELFF.

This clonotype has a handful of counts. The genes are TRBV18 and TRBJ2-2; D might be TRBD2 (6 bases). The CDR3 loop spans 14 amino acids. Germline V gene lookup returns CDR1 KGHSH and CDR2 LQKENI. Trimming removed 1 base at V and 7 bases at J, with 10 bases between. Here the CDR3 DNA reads TGTGCCAGCTCACCACGGGAGGATGGCGGGGAGCTGTTTTTT. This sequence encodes CASSPREDGGELFF.

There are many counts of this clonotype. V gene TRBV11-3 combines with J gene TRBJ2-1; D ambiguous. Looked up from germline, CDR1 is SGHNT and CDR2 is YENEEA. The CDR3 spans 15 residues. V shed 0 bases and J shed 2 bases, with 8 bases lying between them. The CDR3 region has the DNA TGTGCCAGCAGCTTAGATCTGGCCCCCTACAATGAGCAGTTCTTC. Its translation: CASSLDLAPYNEQFF.

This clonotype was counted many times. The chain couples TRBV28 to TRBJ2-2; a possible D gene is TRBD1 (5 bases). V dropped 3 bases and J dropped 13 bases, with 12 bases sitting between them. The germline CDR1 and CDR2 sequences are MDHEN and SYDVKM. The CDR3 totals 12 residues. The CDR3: CASSLAQGGLFF. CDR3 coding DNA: TGTGCCAGCAGTTTGGCCCAGGGCGGGCTGTTTTTT.

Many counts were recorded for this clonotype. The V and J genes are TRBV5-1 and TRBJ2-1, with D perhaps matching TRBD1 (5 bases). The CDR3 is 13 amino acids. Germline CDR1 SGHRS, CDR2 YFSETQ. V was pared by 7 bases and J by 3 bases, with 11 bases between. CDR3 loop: CASAVDSYNEQFF. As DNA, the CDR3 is TGCGCCAGCGCAGTAGACAGCTACAATGAGCAGTTCTTC.

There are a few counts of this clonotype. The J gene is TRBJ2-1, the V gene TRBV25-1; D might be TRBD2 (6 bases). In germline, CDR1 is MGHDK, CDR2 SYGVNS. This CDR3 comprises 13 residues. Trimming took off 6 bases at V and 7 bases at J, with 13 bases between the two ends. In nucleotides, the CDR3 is TGTGCCAGCAGCCCGCACGGGGGAAATGAGCAGTTCTTC. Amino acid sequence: CASSPHGGNEQFF. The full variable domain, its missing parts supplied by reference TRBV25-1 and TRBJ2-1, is EADIYQTPRYLVIGTGKKITLECSQTMGHDKMYWYQQDPGMELHLIHYSYGVNSTEKGDLSSESTVSRIRTEHFPLTLESARPSHTSQYLCASSPHGGNEQFFGPGTRLTVL.

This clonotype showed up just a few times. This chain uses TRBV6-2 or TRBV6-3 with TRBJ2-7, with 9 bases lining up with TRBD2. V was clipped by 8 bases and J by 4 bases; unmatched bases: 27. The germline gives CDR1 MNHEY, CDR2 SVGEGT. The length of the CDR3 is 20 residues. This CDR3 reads CASLGGGDDGTKRSGYEQYF. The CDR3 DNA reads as TGTGCCAGCCTCGGCGGGGGGGACGATGGCACCAAAAGGTCGGGGTACGAGCAGTACTTC.

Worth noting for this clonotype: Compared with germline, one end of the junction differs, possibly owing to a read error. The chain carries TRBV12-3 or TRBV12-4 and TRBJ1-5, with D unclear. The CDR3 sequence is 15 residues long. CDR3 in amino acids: CASNLWGVSNQPQHF. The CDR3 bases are TGTGCCAGCAATTTATGGGGTGTGAGCAATCAGCCCCAGCATTTT.

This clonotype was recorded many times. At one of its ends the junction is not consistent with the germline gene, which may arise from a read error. The CDR3 spells CASSFTANDEQFF. Here the CDR3 DNA reads TGTGCTAGCAGCTTTACGGCGAACGATGAGCAGTTCTTC. The chain carries TRBV7-7 and TRBJ2-1; no firm D call. Germline values: CDR1 SSHAT, CDR2 FNYEAQ (reference sequence). CDR3 length: 13 residues. The variable domain in full, with the rest retrieved from reference TRBV7-7 and TRBJ2-1, is GAGVSQSPRYKVTKRGQDVTLRCDPISSHATLYWYQQALGQGPEFLTYFNYEAQPDKSGLPSDRFSAERPEGSISTLTIQRTEQRDSAMYRCASSFTANDEQFFGPGTRLTVL.

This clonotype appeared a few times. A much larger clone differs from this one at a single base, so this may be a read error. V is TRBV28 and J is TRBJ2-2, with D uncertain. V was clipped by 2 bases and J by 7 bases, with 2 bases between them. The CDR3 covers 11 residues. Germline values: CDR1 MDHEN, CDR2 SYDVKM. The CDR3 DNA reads TGTGCCAGCAGTTTAGTCGGGGAGCTGTTTTTT. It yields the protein CASSLVGELFF.

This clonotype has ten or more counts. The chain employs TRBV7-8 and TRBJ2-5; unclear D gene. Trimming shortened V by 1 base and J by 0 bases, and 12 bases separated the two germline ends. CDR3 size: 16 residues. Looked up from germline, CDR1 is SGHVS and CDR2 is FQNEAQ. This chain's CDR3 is CASSLGRLTYQETQYF. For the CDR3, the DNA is TGTGCCAGCAGCTTAGGCCGACTTACGTACCAAGAGACCCAGTACTTC.

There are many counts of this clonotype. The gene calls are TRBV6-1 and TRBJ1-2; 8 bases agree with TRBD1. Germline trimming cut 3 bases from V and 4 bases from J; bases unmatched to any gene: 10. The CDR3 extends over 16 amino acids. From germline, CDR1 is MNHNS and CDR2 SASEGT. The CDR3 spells CASSDPDRALTYGYTF. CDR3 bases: TGTGCCAGCAGTGATCCGGACAGGGCCCTCACCTATGGCTACACCTTC.

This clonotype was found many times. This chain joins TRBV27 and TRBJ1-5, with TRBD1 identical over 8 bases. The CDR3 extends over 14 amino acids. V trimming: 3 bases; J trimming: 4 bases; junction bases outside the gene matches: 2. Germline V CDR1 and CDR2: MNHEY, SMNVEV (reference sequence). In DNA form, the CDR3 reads TGTGCCAGCAGTTTGGACAGGGCAAATCAGCCCCAGCATTTT. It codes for CASSLDRANQPQHF.

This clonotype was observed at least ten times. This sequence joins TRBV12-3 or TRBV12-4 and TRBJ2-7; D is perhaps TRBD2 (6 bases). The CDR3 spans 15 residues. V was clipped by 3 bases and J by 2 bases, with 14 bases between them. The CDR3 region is CASSFSLSGTYEQYF. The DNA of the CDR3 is TGTGCCAGCAGTTTCTCCCTTAGCGGAACCTACGAGCAGTACTTC.

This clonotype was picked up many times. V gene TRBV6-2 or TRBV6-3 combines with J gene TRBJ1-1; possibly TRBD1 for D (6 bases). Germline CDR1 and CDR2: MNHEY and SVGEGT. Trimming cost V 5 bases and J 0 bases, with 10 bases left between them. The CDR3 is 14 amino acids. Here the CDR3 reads CASSRQDLNTEAFF. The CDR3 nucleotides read TGTGCCAGCAGTAGACAGGATTTGAACACTGAAGCTTTCTTT.

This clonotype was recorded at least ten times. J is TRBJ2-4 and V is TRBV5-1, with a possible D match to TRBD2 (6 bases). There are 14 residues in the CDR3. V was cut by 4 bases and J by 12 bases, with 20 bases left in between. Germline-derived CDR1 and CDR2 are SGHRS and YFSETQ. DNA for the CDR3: TGCGCCAGCAGCCTGGAGGGTCGCGAATCAACTCAGTACTTC. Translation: CASSLEGRESTQYF.

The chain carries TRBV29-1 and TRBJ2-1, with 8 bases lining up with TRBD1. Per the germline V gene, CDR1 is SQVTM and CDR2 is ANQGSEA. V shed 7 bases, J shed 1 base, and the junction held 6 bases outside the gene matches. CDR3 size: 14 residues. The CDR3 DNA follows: TGCAGCGCAGACGACAGGGGATCCTACAATGAGCAGTTCTTC. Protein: CSADDRGSYNEQFF.

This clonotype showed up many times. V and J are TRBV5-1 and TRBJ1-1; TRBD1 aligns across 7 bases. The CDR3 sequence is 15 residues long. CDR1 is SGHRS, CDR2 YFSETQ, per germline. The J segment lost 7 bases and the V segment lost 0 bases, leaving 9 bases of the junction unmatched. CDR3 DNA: TGCGCCAGCAGCTTGGGACAGGGAACTATTAATGAAGCTTTCTTT. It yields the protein CASSLGQGTINEAFF.

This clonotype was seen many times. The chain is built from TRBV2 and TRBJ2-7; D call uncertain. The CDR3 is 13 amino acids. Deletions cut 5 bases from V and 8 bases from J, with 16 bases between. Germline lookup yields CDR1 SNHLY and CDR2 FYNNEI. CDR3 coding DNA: TGTGCCAGCAGTCCCCCGGATTACGACAAGCAGTACTTC. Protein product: CASSPPDYDKQYF.